One sample yielded the 15 T cell receptor beta chains listed below, sequenced in a study of blood T cell repertoires in COVID-19. Assay: immunoSEQ multiplex PCR; the TCRdb copy retains only in-frame clones and omits some. The table records roughly 330,000 clones, about 87% of them present only once. Source material: PBMCs or T cells enriched from blood (not recorded which). The receptors originated from a woman aged 25 to 39 who had recovered from COVID-19.

This sequence joins TRBV28 and TRBJ1-5; unclear D gene. The V gene lost 7 bases and the J gene lost 5 bases, with 9 bases spanning the gap. The CDR3 spans 12 residues. The V gene's germline CDR1 is MDHEN and CDR2 SYDVKM. The CDR3 protein is CASTKEYQPQHF. The CDR3 DNA reads TGTGCCAGCACCAAAGAGTATCAGCCCCAGCATTTT.

The chain links TRBV5-1 to TRBJ1-1; TRBD1 is a possible D gene (6 bases). Trimming left V 1 base short and J 3 bases short, with 19 bases between. Per germline, CDR1 SGHRS and CDR2 YFSETQ. This CDR3 contains 17 residues. The CDR3 DNA follows: TGCGCCAGCAGCTTGTCGACCAGGGGTAGTTGGGACACTGAAGCTTTCTTT. It yields the protein CASSLSTRGSWDTEAFF. Full variable domain (remainder filled in from reference TRBV5-1 and TRBJ1-1): KAGVTQTPRYLIKTRGQQVTLSCSPISGHRSVSWYQQTPGQGLQFLFEYFSETQRNKGNFPGRFSGRQFSNSRSEMNVSTLELGDSALYLCASSLSTRGSWDTEAFFGQGTRLTVV.

The chain uses TRBV15 and TRBJ1-1; no reliable D call. The V end was cut by 0 bases, the J end by 2 bases, with 7 bases between. CDR1 LNHNV and CDR2 YYDKDF come from the germline V gene (reference sequence). The CDR3 runs to 14 residues. CDR3 bases: TGTGCCACCAGCAGAGAACTGGGCAACACTGAAGCTTTCTTT. This translates into CATSRELGNTEAFF.

Here the CDR3 DNA reads TGTGCCAGCAGCGGCCCGATGGTAGCGGGGCCCCCCGAGCAGTACTTC. Amino acids: CASSGPMVAGPPEQYF. This chain uses TRBV7-9 with TRBJ2-7; the match to TRBD2 covers 8 bases. J lost 6 bases, V lost 5 bases, and 15 bases had no gene match. This CDR3 comprises 16 residues. Looked up from germline, CDR1 is SEHNR and CDR2 is FQNEAQ (reference sequence).

The rearrangement uses TRBV7-8 and TRBJ2-7; the D gene is possibly TRBD2 (5 bases). Germline values: CDR1 SGHVS, CDR2 FQNEAQ. This CDR3 is 14 amino acids long. V was clipped by 0 bases and J by 6 bases, with 12 bases between them. The chain's CDR3 is CASSLARAVPEQYF. As DNA, the CDR3 is TGTGCCAGCAGCTTAGCGAGGGCAGTTCCCGAGCAGTACTTC.

The genes are TRBV4-1 and TRBJ2-7; weak D call: TRBD1 (5 bases). The length of the CDR3 is 15 residues. CDR1 MGHRA and CDR2 YSYEKL come from the germline V gene. V lost 1 base and J 2 bases, leaving 12 bases between the germline ends. This CDR3 is CASSQADTPPYEQYF. In DNA form, the CDR3 reads TGCGCCAGCAGCCAAGCGGACACCCCCCCCTACGAGCAGTACTTC.

V gene TRBV2 combines with J gene TRBJ2-1; TRBD2 aligns across 13 bases. The V and J ends lost 7 bases and 7 bases, in that order; junction bases with no gene match: 7. The CDR3 spans 15 residues. Germline CDR1 reads SNHLY; CDR2 reads FYNNEI. The chain's CDR3 is CASKGTSGDKNEQFF. CDR3 bases: TGTGCCAGCAAAGGGACTAGCGGGGATAAGAATGAGCAGTTCTTC.

The V gene is TRBV19, the J gene TRBJ2-2, with D possibly matching TRBD2 (5 bases). CDR3 length: 14 amino acids. V lost 5 bases, J lost 4 bases, and 11 bases lay in between. In germline, CDR1 is LNHDA, CDR2 SQIVND (reference sequence). In DNA form, the CDR3 reads TGTGCCAGTAGTTGGGGAGAGCGCACCGGGGAGCTGTTTTTT. Its protein product is CASSWGERTGELFF.

A few counts support this clone. This rearrangement joins TRBV7-2 to TRBJ1-2; 7 nucleotides match TRBD1. CDR1 is SGHTA and CDR2 is FQGNSA in the germline V gene. The CDR3 totals 13 residues. Trimming at V came to 7 bases and at J to 7 bases, leaving 9 bases not matched to a gene. CDR3 DNA sequence: TGTGCCAGCAACCGACAGGGTGAAGGTGGCTACACCTTC. Translated, it gives CASNRQGEGGYTF.

The V and J genes are TRBV3-1 (or the pseudogene TRBV3-2) and TRBJ1-1; D gene ambiguous. CDR1 LGHDT and CDR2 YNNKEL come from the germline V gene (reference sequence). V was cut by 8 bases and J by 1 base, with 14 bases left in between. The CDR3 runs to 14 residues. The chain's CDR3 is CASARGQWNTEAFF. The CDR3 nucleotides read TGTGCCAGCGCTCGCGGGCAGTGGAACACTGAAGCTTTCTTT.

The V call is TRBV19, the J call TRBJ1-1; possible D gene TRBD1, 5 bases. Trimming stripped 6 bases from V and 4 bases from J, with 18 bases between. CDR3 length equals 15 residues. The germline CDR1 and CDR2 sequences are LNHDA and SQIVND (reference sequence). This CDR3 is CASSQTRNGGTEAFF. CDR3 nucleotide sequence: TGTGCCAGTAGCCAGACCCGGAACGGGGGCACTGAAGCTTTCTTT.

The rearrangement links TRBV5-1 to TRBJ2-5, with D unresolved. Per the germline V gene, CDR1 is SGHRS and CDR2 is YFSETQ. V was cut by 0 bases and J by 5 bases, with 14 bases left in between. The CDR3 loop spans 15 amino acids. Here the CDR3 DNA reads TGCGCCAGCAGCTTGGGACCCCAAGGAGAGGAGACCCAGTACTTC. Residues: CASSLGPQGEETQYF.

The chain uses TRBV7-3 and TRBJ2-2; TRBD1 is a possible D gene (5 bases). The CDR3 spans 15 residues. V shed 4 bases and J shed 1 base, with 10 bases lying between them. Germline lookup yields CDR1 SGHTA and CDR2 FQGTGA. CDR3 DNA sequence: TGTGCCAGCAGCTCCCTACAGGAGAACACCGGGGAGCTGTTTTTT. It yields the protein CASSSLQENTGELFF.

This clone was recorded once. The V call is TRBV9, the J call TRBJ1-1; D call uncertain. Trimming left V 3 bases short and J 4 bases short, with 13 bases between. Looked up from germline, CDR1 is SGDLS and CDR2 is YYNGEE. This CDR3 has 14 amino acids. The CDR3 DNA reads as TGTGCCAGCAGCGCGACGGCTCGGGGCACTGAAGCTTTCTTT. The encoded protein is CASSATARGTEAFF.

This chain connects TRBV7-6 to TRBJ1-5; 8 nucleotides agree with TRBD1. Germline CDR1 and CDR2: SGHVS and FNYEAQ. The V gene end was trimmed by 5 bases and the J gene end by 4 bases; junction bases not matched to a gene: 7. CDR3 size: 15 residues. CDR3 sequence (DNA): TGTGCCAGCAGCCGAGACAGGGGCCCGAATCAGCCCCAGCATTTT. Translated: CASSRDRGPNQPQHF.